A single sample is the source of the 2 T cell receptor beta chains below, sequenced in a study of shared clonotypes between healthy human individuals. Method: immunoSEQ multiplex PCR; TCRdb's copy keeps in-frame clones and lacks some. The data show some 480,000 clones, less than 80% seen once. The sample comprised PBMCs. The receptors were sampled from a woman in her 40s in good health. Some clones in this sample may be carry-over from other donors' samples.

With regard to this clone: The same CDR3 is also encoded by other DNA sequences in this sample. The chain is built from TRBV18 and TRBJ2-7; TRBD2 aligns across 11 bases. Germline V gives CDR1 KGHSH, CDR2 LQKENI. V trimming: 3 bases; J trimming: 2 bases; junction bases outside the gene matches: 6. The CDR3 covers 16 residues. CDR3 residues: CASSPGLAGGTYEQYF. Here the CDR3 DNA reads TGTGCCAGCTCACCTGGCCTAGCGGGAGGCACCTACGAGCAGTACTTC.

This clone was seen just once. The chain couples TRBV9 to TRBJ1-5; D is unresolved. The CDR3 is 14 amino acids. Per the germline V gene, CDR1 is SGDLS and CDR2 is YYNGEE. With 4 bases removed from V and 1 base from J, the gap between germline ends came to 9 bases. The DNA for the CDR3 is TGTGCCAGCAGCTCCGGACGGAGCAATCAGCCCCAGCATTTT. It specifies CASSSGRSNQPQHF. The complete variable domain, with remaining parts taken from reference TRBV9 and TRBJ1-5, reads DSGVTQTPKHLITATGQRVTLRCSPRSGDLSVYWYQQSLDQGLQFLIQYYNGEERAKGNILERFSAQQFPDLHSELNLSSLELGDSALYFCASSSGRSNQPQHFGDGTRLSIL.